This TCR beta chain was identified during a study of response to subunit inactivated influenza vaccine. Study outcomes and limitations: Authors proposed each seasonal influenza vaccination draws in few new T cells.

About this clonotype: The antigen is not known.

With 1 base removed from V and 5 bases from J, the gap between germline ends came to 17 bases. The CDR3 runs 16 residues. CDR1 and CDR2 from the germline V gene are LGHDT and YNNKEL (reference sequence). TCRdb itself ran the RT-PCR reads through MiXCR, one entry per CDR3 protein. This sample has approximately 500,000 distinct CDR3 sequences, with approximately 13% found just once. The TCR comes from a middle-aged man who received an inactivated influenza vaccine. The starting material was PBMCs from blood, obtained around seven weeks after vaccination. The V and J genes are TRBV3-1 and TRBJ2-5; tentatively, D is TRBD1 (6 bases). DNA for the CDR3: TGTGCCAGCAGCCAAGGAAGTTCCAGGGGAACCGAGACCCAGTACTTC. Its protein product is CASSQGSSRGTETQYF.